Sequencing of this T cell receptor beta chain was carried out in a study of T cells expressing NK-cell markers. Study at large: Eight donors were sequenced, of whom seven were HCMV-seropositive, while the remaining one was HCMV-seronegative. Overall study results and limits: Dominant NKG2C+ clonotype frequencies of roughly 1.0-8% of CD8+ T cells were measured in roughly 6 donors. The same clonotypes also predominated in the CD3+CD56-NKG2C+ fraction of a handful of donors.

Comments on this clonotype: Its antigen is not known.

The germline CDR1 and CDR2 sequences are DFQATT and SNEGSKA (reference sequence). This CDR3 contains 14 residues. The TCR beta cDNA came from 5'RACE template switching with UMIs. After re-calling the 5' RACE reads, TCRdb lists one entry per CDR3 protein, DNA absent. The sample totals some 600,000 distinct CDR3 sequences. The sequence was obtained from a young man in good health. Sequenced sample: blood T cells: a sorted CD56 or NKG2C T cell subset, CD4+ or CD8+ T cells, or bulk PBMC T cells (not recorded which). V is TRBV20-1 and J is TRBJ2-7; TCRdb outputs TRBD2, but without DNA this stays unchecked. The CDR3 is CSARFIAGGGEQYF.